The clone carrying this TCR beta chain is judged large. What it binds is unknown. Overall study results and limits: Tumor Tregs overlapped most with tumor, then blood, naive CD4+ cells.

The sorted Tregs were CD4+CD25+CD127-/low cells. TRBV12-4/TRBJ1-2 clonotypes were amplified with adaptor-ligated barcode primers. MiXCR, run by TCRdb on the multiplex PCR reads, gives a single entry per CDR3 protein. This sample carries approximately 1,200 distinct CDR3 sequences, around 20% of them seen once, and the ten largest clones take less than 7.5%. The CDR3 has 14 residues. With V trimmed by 6 bases and J by 1 base, 5 bases remained unmatched. The specimen was Tregs sorted from blood. This sequence originates from a female donor with breast cancer. The chain is built from TRBV12-3 or TRBV12-4 and TRBJ1-2, with TRBD1 identical over 7 bases. The CDR3 sequence: CASRDRQGNYGYTF. CDR3 DNA: TGTGCCAGCAGAGACCGACAGGGTAACTATGGCTACACCTTC.